These 16 T cell receptor beta chains share one sample of origin, sequenced in a study of shared clonotypes between healthy human individuals. Profiling relied on immunoSEQ multiplex PCR, and the TCRdb table lists in-frame clones only, not all of them. In the table there are around 600,000 clones, about 96% of which are singletons. The sample was naive CD4+ T cells sorted from blood. Subset in this sample: CD45RA+ positively selected. These receptors were collected from a woman in her twenties or thirties in good health.

This rearrangement joins TRBV6-5 to TRBJ2-1, with D tentatively TRBD2 (5 bases). V was cut by 3 bases and J by 4 bases, with 16 bases left in between. Looked up from germline, CDR1 is MNHEY and CDR2 is SVGAGI. CDR3 size: 16 residues. CDR3 coding DNA: TGTGCCAGCAGTTATGATGGAGGACTGGGTTACAATGAGCAGTTCTTC. It yields the protein CASSYDGGLGYNEQFF.

The chain carries TRBV7-9 and TRBJ1-2; 10 positions agree with TRBD1. This CDR3 comprises 17 residues. The junction had 11 bases not matched to a gene; V was cut back by 3 bases and J by 4 bases. Germline CDR1 reads SEHNR; CDR2 reads FQNEAQ (reference sequence). DNA of the CDR3: TGTGCCAGCAGCTTGAGGACAGGGGGGGTTCGTGGCTATGGCTACACCTTC. Its protein is CASSLRTGGVRGYGYTF.

V gene TRBV9 combines with J gene TRBJ2-1, with TRBD2 matching 13 bases. Germline CDR1 SGDLS, CDR2 YYNGEE. Trimming removed 4 bases from V and 0 bases from J; junction bases left unmatched: 13. The CDR3 length is 20 residues. This CDR3 is CASSSRLAGGYTASYNEQFF. CDR3 coding DNA: TGTGCCAGCAGCTCCCGACTAGCGGGAGGCTACACAGCCTCCTACAATGAGCAGTTCTTC.

The J gene is TRBJ2-3, the V gene TRBV5-8, with no clear D. Trimming removed 0 bases at V and 4 bases at J, with 6 bases between. Germline values: CDR1 SGHTS, CDR2 YDEGEE. The CDR3 runs to 13 residues. The CDR3 sequence is CASSLGAADTQYF. The CDR3 coding sequence is TGTGCCAGCAGCTTGGGTGCCGCAGATACGCAGTATTTT. Supplemented by reference TRBV5-8 and TRBJ2-3, the full variable domain reads EAGVTQSPTHLIKTRGQQATLRCSPISGHTSVYWYQQALGLGLQFLLWYDEGEERNRGNFPPRFSGRQFPNYSSELNVNALELEDSALYLCASSLGAADTQYFGPGTRLTVL.

The genes are TRBV11-1 and TRBJ2-2, with D perhaps TRBD2 (6 bases). V dropped 4 bases and J dropped 8 bases, with 8 bases sitting between them. The CDR3 extends over 12 amino acids. Looked up from germline, CDR1 is SGHAT and CDR2 is FQDESV (reference sequence). CDR3 in DNA: TGTGCCAGCAGCTCCCGGGGGGGGGAGCTGTTTTTT. Protein sequence: CASSSRGGELFF.

This chain links TRBV7-2 with TRBJ2-5, with 8 bases lining up with TRBD2. The end of the DNA aligns better with TRBJ2-7, so the J call may be wrong. The CDR3 is made up of 14 amino acids. Germline-derived CDR1 and CDR2 are SGHTA and FQGNSA. This CDR3 is CASSLELAAYEQYF. The CDR3 nucleotides are TGTGCCAGCAGCTTAGAACTAGCGGCCTACGAGCAGTACTTC.

The rearrangement links TRBV6-6 to TRBJ1-4, with 7 bases matching TRBD1. CDR1 is MNHNY, CDR2 SVGAGI, per germline (reference sequence). The CDR3 spans 14 residues. The ends lost 4 bases at V and 7 bases at J; junction bases unmatched: 6. The CDR3 nucleotides read TGTGCCAGCAGTTTAGACAGGGCAACTGAAAAACTGTTTTTT. The encoded protein is CASSLDRATEKLFF.

The CDR3 protein is CASSVRQGAFF. The CDR3, as DNA: TGTGCCAGCAGTGTACGACAGGGAGCTTTCTTT. The rearrangement joins TRBV2 to TRBJ1-1; 7 bases agree with TRBD1. Germline V gives CDR1 SNHLY, CDR2 FYNNEI. The CDR3 loop spans 11 amino acids. V lost 4 bases and J lost 10; bases outside the gene matches: 3.

The genes are TRBV11-2 and TRBJ2-7; D might be TRBD2 (5 bases). CDR1 is SGHAT and CDR2 is FQNNGV in the germline V gene. Between the trimmed V and J ends, which lost 2 bases and 5 bases, there was a span of 16 bases. CDR3 length: 15 amino acids. CDR3 loop: CASSLPQRSSDEQYF. CDR3 nucleotides: TGTGCCAGCAGCTTACCCCAGCGGAGTAGCGACGAGCAGTACTTC.

The chain uses TRBV6-6 and TRBJ2-2; TRBD2 matches at 11 bases. Germline V gene data show CDR1 as MNHNY and CDR2 as SVGAGI (reference sequence). The CDR3 extends over 14 amino acids. J gave up 7 bases and V 6 bases, and 4 bases lay outside the gene matches. The CDR3 spells CASSAGLAGGELFF. DNA of the CDR3: TGTGCCAGCAGCGCCGGACTAGCGGGCGGGGAGCTGTTTTTT.

This chain connects TRBV6-6 to TRBJ1-1; no clear D gene. Trimming took off 6 bases at V and 7 bases at J, with 12 bases between the two ends. The CDR3 is 12 residues long. The germline gives CDR1 MNHNY, CDR2 SVGAGI (reference sequence). In DNA form, the CDR3 reads TGTGCCAGCAGCCCGCCCTCAGGTGAAGCTTTCTTT. Protein: CASSPPSGEAFF.

The rearrangement uses TRBV5-1 and TRBJ2-5, with 7 bases aligning to TRBD1. The DNA matches TRBJ2-7 better at its end, which makes the J call doubtful. The CDR3 is made up of 15 amino acids. Germline values: CDR1 SGHRS, CDR2 YFSETQ. The CDR3 region is CASRLQGQIVYEQYF. CDR3 in DNA: TGCGCCAGCCGTTTGCAGGGACAGATAGTTTACGAGCAGTACTTC.

With respect to this clone: Other DNA sequences in this sample translate to the same CDR3. The CDR3 bases are TGTGCCAGCAGTGGGACAGGGGGCAATCAGCCCCAGCATTTT. It specifies CASSGTGGNQPQHF. This rearrangement joins TRBV6-1 to TRBJ1-5; TRBD1 matches at 9 bases. Germline-derived CDR1 and CDR2 are MNHNS and SASEGT. With V trimmed by 4 bases and J by 2 bases, 0 bases remained unmatched. There are 14 residues in the CDR3.

The V gene is TRBV5-8, the J gene TRBJ1-5; D gene unclear. Germline-derived CDR1 and CDR2 are SGHTS and YDEGEE. The CDR3 is made up of 13 amino acids. V shed 7 bases and J shed 2 bases, with 10 bases lying between them. The CDR3 DNA follows: TGTGCCAGCGCTGCTGTCGGCAATCAGCCCCAGCATTTT. Translated: CASAAVGNQPQHF.

To note about this clone: Other DNA sequences in this sample translate to the same CDR3. The chain has TRBV9 and TRBJ1-5, with TRBD1 identical over 9 bases. CDR3 size: 15 residues. The V and J ends lost 0 bases and 7 bases, in that order; junction bases with no gene match: 5. CDR1 and CDR2 from the germline V gene are SGDLS and YYNGEE. CDR3 sequence reads: CASSVGTGDGQPQHF. The CDR3 bases are TGTGCCAGCAGCGTAGGGACAGGGGACGGACAGCCCCAGCATTTT.

This chain uses TRBV28 with TRBJ1-1; D remains ambiguous. There are 14 residues in the CDR3. The V gene lost 5 bases and the J gene lost 4 bases, with 14 bases spanning the gap. Germline V gene sequence: CDR1 MDHEN, CDR2 SYDVKM. CDR3 nucleotides: TGTGCCAGCAGTCCGCCCCGGGAGGGCACTGAAGCTTTCTTT. The encoded protein is CASSPPREGTEAFF.